This TCR beta chain was identified during a study of regulatory T cells in long-lasting Graves disease. The sample holds many counts of this clonotype. Arm-PCR of CDR3 regions with iRepertoire HTBI primers generated TCR beta libraries. TCRdb processed the multiplex PCR reads anew with MiXCR; each CDR3 protein has one entry. The sample has hundreds of thousands of distinct CDR3 sequences, roughly 20% seen once. Time point indicated: persistent/refractory GD, antithyroid drugs over 5 years with positive TRAb. From PBMCs, RNA was extracted and then used to make the TCR library. Per germline, CDR1 LGHNT and CDR2 FRNRAP. V was pared by 2 bases and J by 2 bases, with 7 bases of the junction left unmatched. This CDR3 region has 19 residues.

The TCR comes from a female donor with Graves disease. Here the sequenced sample was peripheral blood mononuclear cells (PBMCs), taken when the disease was refractory, from a patient treated with antithyroid drugs. The rearrangement links TRBV12-5 to TRBJ2-4; 15 bases are a match to TRBD2. The CDR3 coding sequence is TGTGCTAGTGGTTTGTGGACTAGCGGGAGGGCCGTCCCCAAAAACATTCAGTACTTC. Its protein product is CASGLWTSGRAVPKNIQYF.